A single sample is the source of the 10 T cell receptor beta chains below, sequenced in a study of shared clonotypes between healthy human individuals. Here immunoSEQ multiplex PCR was the method, and the copy in TCRdb shows in-frame clones only, minus some. The sample lists approximately 2.5 million clones, 85% to 95% occurring once. The sample comprised naive CD4+ T cells sorted from blood. Subset meaning: CD45RA+ positively selected. These receptors all come from a man aged 18 to 29 in good health.

This clone was detected only once. The genes are TRBV29-1 and TRBJ1-4; the D is unclear. The CDR3 covers 15 residues. CDR1 is SQVTM, CDR2 ANQGSEA, per germline. The V gene lost 5 bases and the J gene lost 0 bases, with 13 bases spanning the gap. The CDR3, as DNA: TGCAGCGTTTCGATCCCTACCGCAACTAATGAAAAACTGTTTTTT. Its protein is CSVSIPTATNEKLFF.

The rearrangement joins TRBV20-1 to TRBJ2-7, with no clear D. This CDR3 spans 11 amino acids. The V end lost 4 bases, the J end lost 4 bases, and 8 bases lay between the germline ends. Germline V gene sequence: CDR1 DFQATT, CDR2 SNEGSKA (reference sequence). In DNA form, the CDR3 reads TGCAGTGCTACAATAAATTACGAGCAGTACTTC. Amino acids: CSATINYEQYF.

The chain combines TRBV11-2 with TRBJ2-7; D tentatively fits TRBD1 or TRBD2 (7 bases each). This CDR3 has 16 residues. Germline CDR1 is SGHAT and CDR2 is FQNNGV. V was trimmed by 5 bases and J by 4 bases, leaving 21 bases between them. This chain's CDR3 is CASSAAEPRGGYEQYF. The CDR3 region has the DNA TGTGCCAGCAGCGCCGCCGAACCCAGGGGGGGATACGAGCAGTACTTC.

The chain links TRBV19 to TRBJ2-7; 7 bases are shared with TRBD1. Germline trimming cut 6 bases from V and 2 bases from J; bases unmatched to any gene: 7. The CDR3 covers 14 residues. CDR1 is LNHDA, CDR2 SQIVND, per germline (reference sequence). CDR3 coding DNA: TGTGCCAGTAGGGGCGTTGGGACAGCCTACGAGCAGTACTTC. Translated: CASRGVGTAYEQYF.

The rearrangement uses TRBV18 and TRBJ1-4; D ambiguous. Trimming cost V 4 bases and J 0 bases, with 9 bases left between them. Germline assignment: CDR1 KGHSH and CDR2 LQKENI. The CDR3 extends over 15 amino acids. CDR3 bases: TGTGCCAGCTCACACTCGGGCGCAACTAATGAAAAACTGTTTTTT. Amino acid sequence: CASSHSGATNEKLFF.

This chain joins TRBV29-1 and TRBJ1-2; 8 positions agree with TRBD1. The germline V gene has CDR1 SQVTM and CDR2 ANQGSEA. The V segment lost 5 bases and the J segment 14 bases; nucleotides outside the gene matches: 10. The CDR3 runs to 11 residues. The CDR3 nucleotides read TGCAGCGTTTCCACGGACAGGGCGGGAACCTTC. This encodes CSVSTDRAGTF.

The V and J genes are TRBV5-1 and TRBJ1-3; D call uncertain. From germline, CDR1 is SGHRS and CDR2 YFSETQ. CDR3 length equals 15 residues. V gave up 4 bases and J gave up 4 bases, with 15 bases separating them. The CDR3, as DNA: TGCGCCAGCAGCGCCGATCGAGGGTCCGGAAACACCATATATTTT. It yields the protein CASSADRGSGNTIYF.

The CDR3 spells CASSEVPQGPNYGYTF. For the CDR3, the DNA is TGTGCCAGCAGTGAAGTCCCCCAGGGCCCTAACTATGGCTACACCTTC. The chain couples TRBV6-1 to TRBJ1-2; a possible D gene is TRBD1 (5 bases). Germline V lookup: CDR1 MNHNS, CDR2 SASEGT. This CDR3 comprises 16 residues. V shed 1 base and J shed 0 bases, with 12 bases lying between them.

This chain connects TRBV4-1 to TRBJ2-2; 7 positions match TRBD1. CDR1 is MGHRA, CDR2 YSYEKL, per germline. This CDR3 has 13 amino acids. V shed 8 bases and J 0 bases; nucleotides not matched to a gene: 0. For the CDR3, the DNA is TGCGCCAGCGGGACAGCGAACACCGGGGAGCTGTTTTTT. This encodes CASGTANTGELFF.

The CDR3: CASSHGDRGGGQPQHF. As DNA, the CDR3 is TGCGCCAGCAGCCACGGGGACAGGGGTGGAGGACAGCCCCAGCATTTT. The chain recombines TRBV4-1 with TRBJ1-5; 10 positions match TRBD1. The V gene end was trimmed by 3 bases and the J gene end by 7 bases; junction bases not matched to a gene: 9. The CDR3 is made up of 16 amino acids. Germline CDR1 reads MGHRA; CDR2 reads YSYEKL.